This passage covers 30 T cell receptor beta chains from one sample sequenced in a study of response to subunit inactivated influenza vaccine. MiXCR was run by TCRdb on the RT-PCR reads, yielding one entry per CDR3 protein. The sample lists roughly 290,000 distinct CDR3 sequences, roughly a fifth seen once, with roughly a tenth in the top ten. The sample consisted of PBMCs from blood, taken about 20 months after vaccination. These receptors originate from a man aged 50 to 69 who received an inactivated influenza vaccine.

This clonotype was observed a single time. Here the CDR3 omits its conserved ending phenylalanine or tryptophan, so a read error is the likely source. The V and J genes are TRBV23-1 and TRBJ2-7, with 7 bases matching TRBD1. TRBV23-1 is designated an ORF whose function remains uncertain. Unmatched junction bases numbered 12, after V lost 4 bases and J lost 6 bases. This CDR3 is built from 15 residues. The CDR3 nucleotides are TGCGCCAGCAGTCCCCGGGACAGAACCAATATCGAGCAGTACTCC. Protein sequence: CASSPRDRTNIEQYS.

The chain recombines TRBV27 with TRBJ2-1; 10 bases agree with TRBD2. V trimming: 10 bases; J trimming: 3 bases; junction bases outside the gene matches: 6. CDR1 is MNHEY and CDR2 is SMNVEV in the germline V gene (reference sequence). The CDR3 has 14 amino acids. CDR3 in DNA: TGTGCCACCGCGGGACTAGCGAGCTACAATGAGCAGTTCTTC. Translated, it gives CATAGLASYNEQFF.

The gene calls are TRBV29-1 and TRBJ1-4; D possibly corresponds to TRBD1 (6 bases). The CDR3 spans 13 residues. Deletions cut 4 bases from V and 6 bases from J, with 12 bases between. CDR1 is SQVTM, CDR2 ANQGSEA, per germline. The CDR3 region has the DNA TGCAGCGTTGCAAACAGGGTGGATGAAAAACTGTTTTTT. It encodes CSVANRVDEKLFF.

This chain's CDR3 is CSAIFPRTGVTYEQYF. The CDR3 DNA sequence: TGCAGCGCCATCTTCCCAAGGACAGGCGTAACCTACGAGCAGTACTTC. The chain recombines TRBV29-1 with TRBJ2-7; 7 bases match TRBD1. The V and J ends lost 7 bases and 2 bases, in that order; junction bases with no gene match: 17. The CDR3 runs 16 residues. Germline V CDR1 and CDR2: SQVTM, ANQGSEA.

This clonotype was seen a few times. This chain links TRBV13 with TRBJ2-1; D may be TRBD1 (6 bases). The CDR3 runs to 14 residues. Trimming removed 2 bases from V and 7 bases from J, with 12 bases in between. The germline V gene has CDR1 PRHDT and CDR2 FYEKMQ (reference sequence). In DNA, the CDR3 is TGTGCCAGCAGCTTAACGACAGGCGGGAATGAGCAGTTCTTC. It encodes CASSLTTGGNEQFF.

This clonotype was recorded at least ten times. The genes are TRBV20-1 and TRBJ2-5; tentatively, D is TRBD1 or TRBD2 (5 bases each). V shed 3 bases and J shed 3 bases, with 26 bases lying between them. The germline V gene encodes CDR1 DFQATT and CDR2 SNEGSKA (reference sequence). This CDR3 has 18 amino acids. CDR3: CSARDPGRWQFTEETQYF. CDR3 in DNA: TGCAGTGCTAGGGATCCGGGACGCTGGCAATTCACGGAAGAGACCCAGTACTTC.

This sequence joins TRBV6-5 and TRBJ1-3; TRBD1 aligns across 12 bases. This CDR3 has 18 residues. Germline V CDR1 and CDR2: MNHEY, SVGAGI. Trimming removed 2 bases from V and 4 bases from J; junction bases left unmatched: 9. The CDR3 coding sequence is TGTGCCAGCAGTTACGTTCCGGGACAGGGGGCTCGAGGAAACACCATATATTTT. Translation: CASSYVPGQGARGNTIYF.

In nucleotides, the CDR3 is TGTGCCAGCAGGACACAAGAGACCCAGTACTTC. It yields the protein CASRTQETQYF. This chain connects TRBV12-3 or TRBV12-4 to TRBJ2-5; D ambiguous. V lost 6 bases, J lost 2 bases, and 4 bases lay in between. The CDR3 consists of 11 residues.

This chain uses TRBV3-1 with TRBJ1-4, with 7 bases identical to TRBD1. Per germline, CDR1 LGHDT and CDR2 YNNKEL (reference sequence). Unmatched junction bases numbered 9, after V lost 3 bases and J lost 14 bases. The CDR3 has 13 residues. In DNA, the CDR3 is TGTGCCAGCAGCCAGGACCCCGGGACAGTCCTGTTTTTT. Residues: CASSQDPGTVLFF.

The chain links TRBV12-3 or TRBV12-4 to TRBJ2-1; maybe TRBD1 (5 bases). This CDR3 spans 15 amino acids. V lost 5 bases to trimming and J lost 0 bases, with 11 bases between them. This CDR3 is CASSIRVGSYNEQFF. The CDR3 coding sequence is TGTGCCAGCAGTATCAGGGTGGGCTCCTACAATGAGCAGTTCTTC.

The gene calls are TRBV11-2 and TRBJ1-2, with D perhaps TRBD1 (6 bases). V dropped 4 bases and J dropped 0 bases, with 27 bases sitting between them. This CDR3 region has 20 residues. Germline CDR1 is SGHAT and CDR2 is FQNNGV. The CDR3 loop reads CASSSPRPSYGTPPNYGYTF. CDR3 in DNA: TGTGCCAGCAGCTCCCCCCGTCCGAGCTACGGGACACCTCCTAACTATGGCTACACCTTC.

The chain joins TRBV2 to TRBJ2-7; no clear D gene. V gave up 1 base and J gave up 0 bases, with 13 bases separating them. CDR1 is SNHLY and CDR2 is FYNNEI in the germline V gene. The CDR3 extends over 16 amino acids. CDR3 nucleotides: TGTGCCAGCAGTGAAGGAACAGAACCGGGCTCCTACGAGCAGTACTTC. As protein: CASSEGTEPGSYEQYF.

This chain connects TRBV12-3 or TRBV12-4 to TRBJ1-4; D not certain. V lost 6 bases and J lost 0, with 2 bases in between. This CDR3 has 12 amino acids. This CDR3 is CASRATNEKLFF. The CDR3 region has the DNA TGTGCCAGCAGGGCAACTAATGAAAAACTGTTTTTT.

The CDR3: CASSERQNYGYTF. In nucleotides, the CDR3 is TGCGCCAGCAGTGAGAGACAGAACTATGGCTACACCTTC. This sequence joins TRBV10-1 and TRBJ1-2; possibly TRBD1 for D (5 bases). This CDR3 has 13 residues. The V gene's germline CDR1 is WNHNN and CDR2 SYGVQD (reference sequence). V lost 2 bases to trimming and J lost 2 bases, with 6 bases between them.

There are a few counts of this clonotype. The rearrangement links TRBV6-5 to TRBJ2-1, with D perhaps matching TRBD2 (5 bases). CDR1 and CDR2 from the germline V gene are MNHEY and SVGAGI. Between the trimmed V and J ends, which lost 0 bases and 7 bases, there was a span of 7 bases. This CDR3 has 13 residues. CDR3: CASSYSSGNEQFF. The CDR3, as DNA: TGTGCCAGCAGTTACTCATCGGGGAATGAGCAGTTCTTC.

The chain carries TRBV5-1 and TRBJ2-4, with a weak D call TRBD2 (5 bases). Trimming took 0 bases from V and 3 from J, leaving 13 bases between them. The CDR3 extends over 16 amino acids. Germline V gives CDR1 SGHRS, CDR2 YFSETQ. The chain's CDR3 is CASSLGTQAVKNIQYF. The CDR3 DNA reads as TGCGCCAGCAGCTTGGGAACACAAGCGGTCAAAAACATTCAGTACTTC.

The chain recombines TRBV6-2 or TRBV6-3 with TRBJ1-1; D is perhaps TRBD1 (6 bases). V gave up 7 bases and J gave up 10 bases, with 13 bases separating them. The CDR3 has 11 amino acids. Germline V gene sequence: CDR1 MNHEY, CDR2 SVGEGT. The CDR3 DNA reads TGTGCCAGCACGGGGGGCGTAAGAGCTTTCTTT. Its translation: CASTGGVRAFF.

This chain joins TRBV12-3 or TRBV12-4 and TRBJ1-4; D remains unclear. Trimming stripped 7 bases from V and 7 bases from J, with 10 bases between. The CDR3 sequence is 12 residues long. CDR3 sequence (DNA): TGTGCCAGCACCCAGTTTGGTGAAAAACTGTTTTTT. Encoded protein: CASTQFGEKLFF.

This clonotype has a handful of counts. This chain connects TRBV2 to TRBJ2-1; maybe TRBD2 (5 bases). Germline assignment: CDR1 SNHLY and CDR2 FYNNEI. The CDR3 sequence is 14 residues long. V was clipped by 6 bases and J by 3 bases, with 12 bases between them. CDR3 region: CASSEVSGYNEQFF. The CDR3 DNA reads as TGTGCCAGCAGCGAGGTCAGCGGCTACAATGAGCAGTTCTTC.

This clonotype was detected many times. One end of the junction fails to match germline, which may point to a read error. This chain uses TRBV10-2 with TRBJ1-1; TRBD1 agrees at 7 bases. The CDR3 loop spans 11 amino acids. Looked up from germline, CDR1 is WSHSY and CDR2 is SAAADI. The CDR3 protein is CASTGGQDTRF. The CDR3 coding sequence is TGCGCCAGCACCGGAGGACAGGACACGCGCTTT.

This clonotype was found a few times. This chain connects TRBV6-2 or TRBV6-3 to TRBJ2-4; maybe TRBD2 (6 bases). The germline CDR1 and CDR2 sequences are MNHEY and SVGEGT. CDR3 length: 15 residues. Deletions cut 2 bases from V and 1 base from J, with 9 bases between. DNA for the CDR3: TGTGCCAGCAGTTACCGTGGAGGGGCCAAAAACATTCAGTACTTC. It encodes CASSYRGGAKNIQYF.

This clonotype was counted ten times or more. V gene TRBV6-7 combines with J gene TRBJ1-1; D gene ambiguous. TRBV6-7 is flagged as an ORF with uncertain function. CDR3 length: 12 amino acids. The V end lost 7 bases, the J end lost 9 bases, and 15 bases lay between the germline ends. The CDR3 sequence is CASTFGPHKAFF. The CDR3 coding sequence is TGTGCCAGCACCTTCGGACCCCACAAAGCTTTCTTT.

The sample holds many counts of this clonotype. The chain uses TRBV6-4 and TRBJ1-1; D not resolved. There are 12 residues in the CDR3. V lost 6 bases to trimming and J lost 5 bases, with 10 bases between them. Germline loops: CDR1 MRHNA, CDR2 SNTAGT. CDR3 sequence: CASSPRPTEAFF. The CDR3 nucleotides read TGTGCCAGCAGCCCCCGGCCTACTGAAGCTTTCTTT.

This clonotype was seen a handful of times. J is TRBJ2-4 and V is TRBV6-2 or TRBV6-3; the D gene is possibly TRBD2 (5 bases). V dropped 2 bases and J dropped 9 bases, with 5 bases sitting between them. This CDR3 is 11 amino acids long. Germline-derived CDR1 and CDR2 are MNHEY and SVGEGT. The CDR3 reads CASSYGSIQYF. As DNA, the CDR3 is TGTGCCAGCAGTTACGGGAGCATTCAGTACTTC.

This chain connects TRBV20-1 to TRBJ1-4, with D possibly TRBD1 on 6 matching bases. CDR3 length: 14 amino acids. Looked up from germline, CDR1 is DFQATT and CDR2 is SNEGSKA (reference sequence). V dropped 5 bases and J dropped 7 bases, with 17 bases sitting between them. CDR3 sequence: CSAPAGGLFEKLFF. In DNA, the CDR3 is TGCAGTGCTCCCGCCGGGGGGCTTTTTGAAAAACTGTTTTTT.

This clonotype has only a few counts. This rearrangement joins TRBV20-1 to TRBJ1-3; D remains ambiguous. CDR1 is DFQATT, CDR2 SNEGSKA, per germline (reference sequence). This CDR3 has 13 residues. Trimming removed 5 bases at V and 1 base at J, with 9 bases between. DNA of the CDR3: TGCAGTGCTCCTATACCTTCTGGAAACACCATATATTTT. Translating gives CSAPIPSGNTIYF.

This clonotype was seen a few times. The chain recombines TRBV28 with TRBJ2-1, with TRBD1 matching over 8 bases. V was pared by 5 bases and J by 8 bases, with 5 bases of the junction left unmatched. The CDR3 sequence is 13 residues long. The V gene's germline CDR1 is MDHEN and CDR2 SYDVKM. The CDR3 protein is CASSAGQVYEQFF. CDR3 sequence (DNA): TGTGCCAGCAGTGCGGGACAGGTCTATGAGCAGTTCTTC.

The chain couples TRBV20-1 to TRBJ2-3, with unresolved D. The CDR3 consists of 15 residues. Germline-derived CDR1 and CDR2 are DFQATT and SNEGSKA (reference sequence). Trimming shortened V by 2 bases and J by 0 bases, and 12 bases separated the two germline ends. The CDR3 protein is CSARNRRISTDTQYF. For the CDR3, the DNA is TGCAGTGCTAGAAATAGGAGAATCAGCACAGATACGCAGTATTTT.

V and J are TRBV2 and TRBJ2-5; D is perhaps TRBD1 or TRBD2 (5 bases each). The ends were cut back, 6 bases at V and 5 bases at J, with 10 bases in the middle. Germline values: CDR1 SNHLY, CDR2 FYNNEI. The CDR3 runs 12 residues. The CDR3 reads CASRVGTETQYF. In DNA form, the CDR3 reads TGTGCCAGCAGGGTAGGGACGGAGACCCAGTACTTC.

This clonotype was picked up many times. The CDR3 spells CASSLLTGHRVGYGYTF. The CDR3 DNA follows: TGTGCCAGCAGTTTGTTGACAGGCCACAGGGTTGGCTATGGCTACACCTTC. J is TRBJ1-2 and V is TRBV6-2 or TRBV6-3; weak D call: TRBD1 (6 bases). V was pared by 4 bases and J by 4 bases, with 22 bases between. Germline loops: CDR1 MNHEY, CDR2 SVGEGT. The CDR3 is 17 amino acids.